One sample yielded the 17 T cell receptor beta chains listed below, sequenced in a study of T cell repertoires in cytomegalovirus infection. TCRdb reprocessed the reads via MiXCR and lists one record per CDR3 protein. Of under 500,000 distinct CDR3 sequences in the sample, approximately 46% were seen once. Their target antigens are unknown. This material consisted of cultured PBMCs, taken from culture after CMV antigen stimulation. The receptor set was obtained from a human donor in good health (CMV status not recorded). Some clones in this sample may be carry-over from other donors' samples.

This chain links TRBV7-2 with TRBJ2-1; the match to TRBD1 covers 9 bases. V was pared by 11 bases and J by 7 bases, with 9 bases of the junction left unmatched. The CDR3 extends over 13 amino acids. Per the germline V gene, CDR1 is SGHTA and CDR2 is FQGNSA. CDR3 residues: CAGRTGVYNEQFF. For the CDR3, the DNA is TGTGCCGGGCGGACAGGGGTATATAATGAGCAGTTCTTC.

This clonotype appeared a few times. The CDR3 sequence: CASSLEIWQNEQFF. CDR3 nucleotide sequence: TGTGCCAGCAGCTTAGAAATTTGGCAAAATGAGCAGTTCTTC. The chain has TRBV7-9 and TRBJ2-1; D not certain. CDR1 and CDR2 from the germline V gene are SEHNR and FQNEAQ (reference sequence). The CDR3 covers 14 residues. The V gene lost 1 base and the J gene lost 7 bases, with 11 bases spanning the gap.

The chain recombines TRBV6-5 with TRBJ2-4; 8 nucleotides line up with TRBD2. The junction had 5 bases not matched to a gene; V was cut back by 6 bases and J by 4 bases. This CDR3 is 14 amino acids long. CDR1 and CDR2 from the germline V gene are MNHEY and SVGAGI. CDR3 loop: CASSQRGMKNIQYF. The CDR3 region has the DNA TGTGCCAGCAGCCAGCGGGGGATGAAAAACATTCAGTACTTC.

This clonotype has more than one count but fewer than ten. This sequence joins TRBV7-2 and TRBJ2-5; D could derive from TRBD1 or TRBD2 (6 bases each). CDR1 is SGHTA and CDR2 is FQGNSA in the germline V gene. The CDR3 extends over 15 amino acids. CDR3 sequence (DNA): TGTGCTCTAGCCCTTACGGGGGCGGGCCAAGAGACCCAGTACTTC. The encoded protein is CALALTGAGQETQYF.

The chain is built from TRBV20-1 and TRBJ2-1; 14 bases align to TRBD2. The length of the CDR3 is 15 residues. The trim removed 3 bases at V and 7 bases at J, leaving 5 bases unmatched. In germline, CDR1 is DFQATT, CDR2 SNEGSKA (reference sequence). The CDR3 sequence is CSARATSGRVNEQFF. In DNA, the CDR3 is TGCAGTGCTAGGGCGACTAGCGGGAGGGTTAATGAGCAGTTCTTC.

The CDR3 nucleotides are TGTGCCAGCAGCTTAGCGCGCAGCTATTATGGCTACACCTTC. Its translation: CASSLARSYYGYTF. This chain links TRBV7-2 with TRBJ1-2; D remains unclear. CDR1 and CDR2 (germline): SGHTA, FQGNSA. The ends were cut back, 0 bases at V and 5 bases at J, with 10 bases in the middle. The CDR3 totals 14 residues.

The genes are TRBV7-8 and TRBJ2-7; TRBD2 agrees at 9 bases. The CDR3 spans 15 residues. J gave up 6 bases and V 5 bases, and 11 bases lay outside the gene matches. Germline V gives CDR1 SGHVS, CDR2 FQNEAQ. The CDR3 nucleotides are TGTGCCAGCAGCCCCCCGGGACTAGCCGGGGGCGAGCAGTACTTC. Protein product: CASSPPGLAGGEQYF.

The V gene is TRBV5-6, the J gene TRBJ2-3, with 10 bases identical to TRBD1. The V and J ends lost 4 bases and 4 bases, in that order; junction bases with no gene match: 9. The germline gives CDR1 SGHDT, CDR2 YYEEEE. CDR3 size: 16 residues. CDR3 DNA sequence: TGTGCCAGCAGCGCCCCCGGGACAGGGGAGGCAGATACGCAGTATTTT. This encodes CASSAPGTGEADTQYF.

This sequence joins TRBV24-1 and TRBJ1-5; D is unresolved. V shed 1 base and J shed 7 bases, with 19 bases lying between them. This CDR3 is 17 amino acids long. The germline CDR1 and CDR2 sequences are KGHDR and SFDVKD. The CDR3 sequence: CATSDFTSDSIGQPQHF. CDR3 DNA sequence: TGTGCCACCAGTGATTTCACTTCGGACTCGATCGGGCAGCCCCAGCATTTT.

This clonotype was picked up a small number of times. The V gene is TRBV7-6, the J gene TRBJ2-1; 7 bases line up with TRBD1. Germline V gene lookup returns CDR1 SGHVS and CDR2 FNYEAQ. CDR3 length equals 17 residues. After removal of 3 bases from V and 6 bases from J, the junction contained 14 bases not matched to a gene. CDR3 protein: CASSLVLATGLVNEQFF. The CDR3 coding sequence is TGTGCCAGCAGCTTGGTTTTGGCGACAGGGTTGGTCAATGAGCAGTTCTTC. Full variable domain (missing parts from reference TRBV7-6 and TRBJ2-1): GAGVSQSPRYKVTKRGQDVALRCDPISGHVSLYWYRQALGQGPEFLTYFNYEAQQDKSGLPNDRFSAERPEGSISTLTIQRTEQRDSAMYRCASSLVLATGLVNEQFFGPGTRLTVL.

The sample holds one count of this clonotype. The germline gene is not matched at one end of the junction; a read error may be the cause. The V and J genes are TRBV4-1 and TRBJ1-6; TRBD1 agrees at 7 bases. The V gene's germline CDR1 is MGHRA and CDR2 YSYEKL. The CDR3 runs 14 residues. CDR3 coding DNA: TGTGCCAGCAGCCTGGAGGGGGCAGGGTCACCCCTCCACTTT. It encodes CASSLEGAGSPLHF.

The rearrangement links TRBV6-2 or TRBV6-3 to TRBJ1-5; TRBD1 matches at 9 bases. V lost 10 bases, J lost 5 bases, and 3 bases stayed unmatched. Germline V gene lookup returns CDR1 MNHEY and CDR2 SVGEGT. The CDR3 covers 12 residues. The CDR3 here is CATRQGDQPQHF. CDR3 DNA sequence: TGTGCCACCAGACAGGGGGATCAGCCCCAGCATTTT.

The chain links TRBV7-2 to TRBJ2-7; D unclear. Trimming left V 5 bases short and J 3 bases short, with 14 bases between. Germline CDR1 reads SGHTA; CDR2 reads FQGNSA. The CDR3 is 14 amino acids. In DNA, the CDR3 is TGTGCCAGCAGCCCGACATGGTTGAGCTACGAGCAGTACTTC. It specifies CASSPTWLSYEQYF. Combining the CDR3 with reference TRBV7-2 and TRBJ2-7 gives the whole variable domain GAGVSQSPSNKVTEKGKDVELRCDPISGHTALYWYRQSLGQGLEFLIYFQGNSAPDKSGLPSDRFSAERTGGSVSTLTIQRTQQEDSAVYLCASSPTWLSYEQYFGPGTRLTVT.

The chain joins TRBV7-2 to TRBJ1-1; TRBD1 is a possible D gene (5 bases). The CDR3 sequence is 14 residues long. Germline CDR1 is SGHTA and CDR2 is FQGNSA. V lost 4 bases, J lost 8 bases, and 17 bases lay in between. CDR3 DNA sequence: TGTGCCAGCAGCTCGAGTCCTGGGGCCGGCGAAGCTTTCTTT. This translates into CASSSSPGAGEAFF.

The rearrangement links TRBV7-6 to TRBJ2-2, with 7 nucleotides matching TRBD1. V trimming: 10 bases; J trimming: 7 bases; junction bases outside the gene matches: 15. Germline loops: CDR1 SGHVS, CDR2 FNYEAQ. The CDR3 contains 15 residues. The chain's CDR3 is CATMNRGEYDGELFF. The CDR3 bases are TGTGCCACCATGAACAGGGGCGAGTACGACGGGGAGCTGTTTTTT.

CDR3 loop: CASSGDRGLAGELFF. CDR3 coding DNA: TGTGCCAGCAGTGGGGACAGGGGGCTAGCCGGGGAGCTGTTTTTT. V usage is TRBV12-3 or TRBV12-4 and J usage is TRBJ2-2; 12 bases align to TRBD1. CDR3 length: 15 amino acids. V shed 5 bases, J shed 6 bases, and the junction held 4 bases outside the gene matches.

V is TRBV19 and J is TRBJ1-1; the D is unclear. Germline V gene sequence: CDR1 LNHDA, CDR2 SQIVND (reference sequence). The V gene lost 5 bases and the J gene lost 4 bases, with 11 bases spanning the gap. CDR3 size: 13 residues. The CDR3 DNA is TGTGCCAGTAGTTCCGAAGTGGGCACTGAAGCTTTCTTT. This gives the protein CASSSEVGTEAFF.